This passage covers 11 T cell receptor beta chains from one sample sequenced in a study of cytomegalovirus exposure and HLA in healthy donors. It was with 60 Vbeta and 13 Jbeta primers that the PCR ran. Data came from immunoSEQ multiplex PCR; TCRdb stores just in-frame clones and leaves some out. The sample holds hundreds of thousands of clones, just under 85% seen once. The sample consisted of PBMCs. The receptors derive from a woman aged 40 to 50 in good health and CMV-seronegative.

V gene TRBV27 combines with J gene TRBJ2-3, with 7 bases fitting TRBD1. J gave up 2 bases and V 8 bases, and 13 bases lay outside the gene matches. There are 16 residues in the CDR3. Germline CDR1 reads MNHEY; CDR2 reads SMNVEV (reference sequence). This CDR3 reads CASCPDHRGYTDTQYF. The CDR3 nucleotides are TGTGCCAGCTGCCCCGATCACAGGGGTTACACAGATACGCAGTATTTT.

The rearrangement joins TRBV30 to TRBJ2-7; 9 bases agree with TRBD1. The CDR3 covers 14 residues. Germline CDR1 and CDR2: GTSNPN and SVGIG (reference sequence). Germline trimming cut 3 bases from V and 3 bases from J; bases unmatched to any gene: 6. The CDR3 DNA sequence: TGTGCCTGGAGCTTCGGGACAGGGAACTACGAGCAGTACTTC. Translation: CAWSFGTGNYEQYF.

The chain combines TRBV11-3 with TRBJ1-1; maybe TRBD1 (5 bases). Germline V gene sequence: CDR1 SGHNT, CDR2 YENEEA. V was trimmed by 0 bases and J by 0 bases, leaving 8 bases between them. This CDR3 is 15 amino acids long. CDR3 residues: CASSLDRGVNTEAFF. Written as DNA, the CDR3 is TGTGCCAGCAGCTTAGATAGGGGCGTGAACACTGAAGCTTTCTTT.

J is TRBJ2-7 and V is TRBV5-1; TRBD1 might be the D (6 bases). The CDR3 spans 12 residues. Trimming stripped 7 bases from V and 3 bases from J, with 11 bases between. Germline CDR1 reads SGHRS; CDR2 reads YFSETQ. The CDR3 is CASQGSIYEQYF. CDR3 DNA sequence: TGCGCCAGCCAGGGGAGCATCTACGAGCAGTACTTC.

The V gene is TRBV30, the J gene TRBJ1-2; 9 nucleotides line up with TRBD1. The V gene's germline CDR1 is GTSNPN and CDR2 SVGIG (reference sequence). This CDR3 has 17 amino acids. Trimming cost V 0 bases and J 6 bases; bases outside gene matches: 14. CDR3 loop: CAWSVGQGRLNKDGYTF. The CDR3 DNA follows: TGTGCCTGGAGTGTAGGACAGGGGAGACTTAATAAGGATGGCTACACCTTC. Filled out from reference TRBV30 and TRBJ1-2, the complete variable domain reads SQTIHQWPATLVQPVGSPLSLECTVEGTSNPNLYWYRQAAGRGLQLLFYSVGIGQISSEVPQNLSASRPQDRQFILSSKKLLLSDSGFYLCAWSVGQGRLNKDGYTFGSGTRLTVV.

This chain uses TRBV2 with TRBJ1-1, with D possibly matching TRBD1 (6 bases). CDR1 is SNHLY, CDR2 FYNNEI, per germline. Trimming pared 8 bases from V and 5 bases from J, leaving 15 bases between. This CDR3 spans 13 amino acids. CDR3 in DNA: TGTGCCAGCCGAAGCCAGGGGACGACTGAAGCTTTCTTT. Residues: CASRSQGTTEAFF.

V and J are TRBV28 and TRBJ1-1; no reliable D call. The CDR3 sequence is 13 residues long. Trimming removed 2 bases from V and 11 bases from J, with 15 bases in between. The germline V gene encodes CDR1 MDHEN and CDR2 SYDVKM. CDR3: CASSLRTAAGAFF. Written as DNA, the CDR3 is TGTGCCAGCAGTTTACGAACAGCGGCCGGGGCTTTCTTT.

CDR3 loop: CASSLLDSQETQYF. The CDR3 DNA reads as TGTGCCAGCAGCTTATTGGACAGCCAAGAGACCCAGTACTTC. The rearrangement uses TRBV7-2 and TRBJ2-5, with D possibly matching TRBD1 (6 bases). From germline, CDR1 is SGHTA and CDR2 FQGNSA. V dropped 2 bases and J dropped 1 base, with 8 bases sitting between them. The CDR3 is 14 amino acids.

This clone is a singleton in its sample. The CDR3 DNA reads TGTGCCAGCAGCTTAGGACTAGCGGGGGGGAATTCCTACAATGAGCAGTTCTTC. It yields the protein CASSLGLAGGNSYNEQFF. The chain links TRBV7-8 to TRBJ2-1; 14 bases agree with TRBD2. The CDR3 totals 18 residues. The germline CDR1 and CDR2 sequences are SGHVS and FQNEAQ. Losses at the gene ends were 1 base for V and 1 base for J; bases not matched to a gene: 3.

The genes are TRBV18 and TRBJ1-1, with a tentative D call TRBD1 (5 bases). The CDR3 is made up of 14 amino acids. Trimming stripped 2 bases from V and 1 base from J, with 8 bases between. CDR1 and CDR2 (germline): KGHSH, LQKENI. CDR3 residues: CASSPGARNTEAFF. CDR3 bases: TGTGCCAGCTCACCAGGGGCCCGGAACACTGAAGCTTTCTTT.

This chain uses TRBV18 with TRBJ2-3, with D possibly TRBD2 on 5 matching bases. This CDR3 is built from 14 residues. V lost 4 bases to trimming and J lost 3 bases, with 11 bases between them. Germline assignment: CDR1 KGHSH and CDR2 LQKENI. The DNA of the CDR3 is TGTGCCAGCTCACAGGAAACGGGGACAGATACGCAGTATTTT. Protein sequence: CASSQETGTDTQYF.